The rows below give T cell receptor beta chains drawn from one sample of a study of neurological immune-mediated disorders. Each CDR3 protein is one row after TCRdb ran MiXCR on the 5' RACE reads. The data show 55,000 to 75,000 distinct CDR3 sequences, 2% to 3% seen once. Sequenced material: PBMCs. Receptor source: a man aged 45-65 years with multiple sclerosis. Both conserved end residues are part of each CDR3. D genes are given only for firm matches. Expanded clones get a size class; other rows say once, few or many, or leave the size out.

TRBJ1-2 | many | . | TRBV20-1 | CSARKAGLNYGYTF | TGCAGTGCTAGAAAAGCAGGCTTAAACTATGGCTACACCTTC
TRBJ1-2 | few | TRBD1 | TRBV6-5 | CASSYLDRPNYGYTF | TGTGCCAGCAGCTACTTGGACAGGCCTAACTATGGCTACACCTTC
TRBJ1-4 | many | . | TRBV3-1 | CASSAVSYNEKLFF | TGTGCCAGCAGTGCAGTATCATACAATGAAAAACTGTTTTTT
TRBJ1-2 | many | TRBD1 | TRBV6-6 | CASGGQGGFYGYTF | TGTGCCAGCGGAGGACAGGGTGGGTTCTATGGCTACACCTTC
TRBJ2-5 | many | . | TRBV5-1 | CASSLDDRPPETQYF | TGCGCCAGCAGCTTGGACGACAGGCCCCCAGAGACCCAGTACTTC
TRBJ2-2 | many | . | TRBV6-2/TRBV6-3 | CASSYSIESNTGELFF | TGTGCCAGCAGTTACTCGATAGAGAGCAACACCGGGGAGCTGTTTTTT
TRBJ1-2 | once | . | TRBV20-1 | CSAREEGGNYGYTF | TGCAGTGCTAGAGAAGAAGGGGGTAACTATGGCTACACCTTC
TRBJ2-1 | many | TRBD1 | TRBV20-1 | CSARDDMRQGAGEQFF | TGCAGTGCTAGAGATGACATGCGACAGGGGGCGGGTGAGCAGTTCTTC
TRBJ2-7 | many | . | TRBV4-3 | CASSQDSSGWAYEQYF | TGCGCCAGCAGCCAAGATAGCAGTGGATGGGCCTACGAGCAGTACTTC
TRBJ2-7 | many | . | TRBV5-1 | CASSLVGGASYEQYF | TGCGCCAGCAGCTTGGTGGGAGGTGCATCTTACGAGCAGTACTTC
TRBJ2-5 | many | TRBD2 | TRBV5-1 | CASSLAQRTSGETQYF | TGCGCCAGCAGCTTGGCCCAACGGACTAGCGGGGAGACCCAGTACTTC
TRBJ2-1 | many | . | TRBV7-8 | CASSLWGNEQFF | TGTGCCAGCAGCTTATGGGGGAATGAGCAGTTCTTC
TRBJ1-3 | many | . | TRBV29-1 | CSVLIRGSGNTIYF | TGCAGCGTGCTTATCAGGGGCTCTGGAAACACCATATATTTT
TRBJ1-2 | many | TRBD1 | TRBV20-1 | CSAPTGVYGYTF | TGCAGTGCCCCGACAGGGGTCTATGGCTACACCTTC
TRBJ1-5 | many | . | TRBV5-1 | CASRQGADSNQPQHF | TGCGCCAGCAGACAGGGCGCCGATAGCAATCAGCCCCAGCATTTT
TRBJ1-6 | many | TRBD1 | TRBV6-5 | CASHRGAGSPLHF | TGTGCCAGCCACAGGGGGGCTGGTTCACCCCTCCACTTT
TRBJ2-3 | many | . | TRBV9 | CASSAKGGTQYF | TGTGCCAGCAGCGCGAAGGGGGGTACGCAGTATTTT
TRBJ2-5 | many | . | TRBV6-1 | CASSLPHETQYF | TGTGCCAGCAGTCTTCCCCACGAGACCCAGTACTTC
TRBJ1-4 | many | . | TRBV12-3/TRBV12-4 | CASSSNLDEKLFF | TGTGCCAGCAGTTCAAATCTAGACGAAAAACTGTTTTTT
TRBJ2-1 | medium-sized | TRBD1 | TRBV6-4 | CASSQGESYNEQFF | TGTGCCAGCAGCCAGGGGGAATCCTACAATGAGCAGTTCTTC
TRBJ1-5 | many | . | TRBV6-7 | CASTKGSGMDSNQPQHF | TGTGCCAGCACCAAAGGCAGCGGGATGGATAGCAATCAGCCCCAGCATTTT
TRBJ2-5 | many | . | TRBV20-1 | CSAREQPGTQYF | TGCAGTGCTAGAGAGCAACCGGGGACCCAGTACTTC
TRBJ1-2 | many | . | TRBV29-1 | CSGGQSSYGYTF | TGCAGCGGTGGACAGTCGTCCTATGGCTACACCTTC
TRBJ2-1 | few | . | TRBV30 | CAWTRTNNEQFF | TGTGCCTGGACTAGGACAAACAATGAGCAGTTCTTC
TRBJ1-3 | many | . | TRBV20-1 | CSARAGGGNTIYF | TGCAGTGCTAGAGCTGGGGGAGGAAACACCATATATTTT
TRBJ1-2 | many | . | TRBV10-3 | CAISNQFLGGYTF | TGTGCCATCAGTAATCAGTTTCTAGGGGGCTACACCTTC
TRBJ2-3 | many | . | TRBV10-3 | CAISGKIGDTQYF | TGTGCCATCAGTGGGAAGATTGGGGATACGCAGTATTTT
TRBJ2-7 | many | TRBD2 | TRBV20-1 | CSAAGGEYEQYF | TGCAGTGCTGCCGGGGGGGAATACGAGCAGTACTTC
TRBJ2-7 | many | . | TRBV7-2 | CASSLDGWSPDEQYF | TGTGCCAGCAGCTTAGACGGGTGGTCGCCGGACGAGCAGTACTTC
TRBJ1-2 | many | . | TRBV5-1 | CASSLGSNYGYTF | TGCGCCAGCAGCTTGGGCAGTAACTATGGCTACACCTTC
TRBJ2-3 | many | . | TRBV10-3 | CAIRARDTQYF | TGTGCCATCAGGGCGAGAGATACGCAGTATTTT
TRBJ1-6 | many | . | TRBV7-2 | CASSSSTGSPLHF | TGTGCCAGCAGCTCCTCGACGGGTTCACCCCTCCACTTT
TRBJ2-7 | many | . | TRBV20-1 | CSAHIRGAYEQYF | TGCAGTGCCCATATCCGGGGGGCGTATGAGCAGTACTTC
TRBJ2-3 | many | . | TRBV7-3 | CASSQSQGNTDTQYF | TGTGCCAGCAGCCAAAGTCAGGGAAACACAGATACGCAGTATTTT
TRBJ2-6 | many | . | TRBV6-4 | CASSDWGDSGANVLTF | TGTGCCAGCAGTGACTGGGGGGACTCTGGGGCCAACGTCCTGACTTTC
TRBJ1-1 | many | TRBD1 | TRBV5-6 | CASSQGGTKNTEAFF | TGTGCCAGCAGTCAGGGGGGGACAAAGAACACTGAAGCTTTCTTT
TRBJ1-5 | many | TRBD1 | TRBV6-5 | CASSGTVNQPQHF | TGTGCCAGCAGCGGGACAGTCAATCAGCCCCAGCATTTT
TRBJ2-7 | many | . | TRBV27 | CASSLVGRSYEQYF | TGTGCCAGCAGTTTAGTAGGCCGGTCCTACGAGCAGTACTTC
TRBJ2-5 | many | TRBD1 | TRBV3-1 | CASSQDMAIRTGSQTQYF | TGTGCCAGCAGCCAAGATATGGCTATTAGGACAGGGAGCCAGACCCAGTACTTC
TRBJ2-7 | . | . | TRBV3-1 | CASSQSPGNEQYF | TGTGCCAGCAGCCAATCACCAGGGAACGAGCAGTACTTC
TRBJ1-2 | many | . | TRBV29-1 | CSVEPRGYTF | TGCAGCGTTGAGCCCAGGGGCTACACCTTC
TRBJ1-1 | many | . | TRBV20-1 | CSARRSMEAFF | TGCAGTGCTAGACGGTCCATGGAAGCTTTCTTT
TRBJ1-6 | few | TRBD1 | TRBV7-2 | CVSSPGQAGGSTLNF | TGTGTCAGCAGCCCGGGACAGGCTGGAGGTTCAACCCTCAACTTT